The 19 T cell receptor beta chains presented below share a single source sample, sequenced in a study of cytomegalovirus exposure and HLA in healthy donors. Primers for the PCR totalled 60 Vbeta and 13 Jbeta. The data were produced by immunoSEQ multiplex PCR, yet TCRdb's version contains in-frame clones alone and is incomplete. The sample contains 250,000 or so clones, about 93% of which appear only once. The sequenced sample was PBMCs. The receptors come from a girl aged 2 to 9 in good health and CMV-seronegative.

The CDR3 DNA sequence: TGTGCCAGCAGCCAACAGGGCGCCCTTGGCTATGGCTACACCTTC. This gives the protein CASSQQGALGYGYTF. The V call is TRBV11-2, the J call TRBJ1-2, with D perhaps TRBD1 (6 bases). Between the trimmed V and J ends, which lost 5 bases and 4 bases, there was a span of 17 bases. This CDR3 spans 15 amino acids. CDR1 is SGHAT, CDR2 FQNNGV, per germline.

The J gene is TRBJ2-3, the V gene TRBV13, with D hard to call. The V and J ends lost 4 bases and 0 bases respectively, with 14 bases between them. The CDR3 length is 16 residues. CDR1 is PRHDT and CDR2 is FYEKMQ in the germline V gene (reference sequence). CDR3 nucleotides: TGTGCCAGCAGCTCAAGTCACTCGCCCAGCACAGATACGCAGTATTTT. Translated: CASSSSHSPSTDTQYF.

This chain connects TRBV7-2 to TRBJ2-3, with a possible D match to TRBD1 (5 bases). Germline loops: CDR1 SGHTA, CDR2 FQGNSA. The CDR3 sequence is 14 residues long. Trimming took off 2 bases at V and 6 bases at J, with 12 bases between the two ends. CDR3 residues: CASSLIGAGDTQYF. CDR3 DNA sequence: TGTGCCAGCAGCTTAATAGGGGCTGGGGATACGCAGTATTTT.

This chain links TRBV30 with TRBJ2-1; 8 nucleotides match TRBD1. Germline V gene sequence: CDR1 GTSNPN, CDR2 SVGIG (reference sequence). The CDR3 is 16 residues long. Losses at the gene ends were 0 bases for V and 5 bases for J; bases not matched to a gene: 9. CDR3 sequence (DNA): TGTGCCTGGAGTGTAAGGTGGTCAGGGGGCAACAATGAGCAGTTCTTC. Its translation: CAWSVRWSGGNNEQFF.

V usage is TRBV30 and J usage is TRBJ1-6, with 9 bases that match TRBD1. From germline, CDR1 is GTSNPN and CDR2 SVGIG (reference sequence). CDR3 length: 14 amino acids. J gave up 14 bases and V 3 bases, and 11 bases lay outside the gene matches. The CDR3 bases are TGTGCCTGGAGCCTCCGGGACAGGGTTGAGTCCCTCCACTTT. It codes for CAWSLRDRVESLHF.

This sequence joins TRBV2 and TRBJ1-5; no definite D call. Between the trimmed V and J ends, which lost 7 bases and 5 bases, there was a span of 12 bases. Germline V gives CDR1 SNHLY, CDR2 FYNNEI. The CDR3 spans 13 residues. CDR3 in DNA: TGTGCCAGCAACGGTATCAGGCATCAGCCCCAGCATTTT. This sequence encodes CASNGIRHQPQHF.

The CDR3 bases are TGTGCTAGTGGTTTGGTTCAGTCGAAGACTAGCGGAGACAATCCCTACAATGAGCAGTTCTTC. It is translated as CASGLVQSKTSGDNPYNEQFF. V is TRBV12-5 and J is TRBJ2-1; 9 nucleotides line up with TRBD2. The CDR3 runs 21 residues. Germline assignment: CDR1 LGHNT and CDR2 FRNRAP. V lost 0 bases to trimming and J lost 2 bases; unmatched junction nucleotides: 17.

V gene TRBV18 combines with J gene TRBJ2-2; D perhaps matches TRBD1 (6 bases). The CDR3 spans 13 residues. The germline gives CDR1 KGHSH, CDR2 LQKENI. V was shortened by 6 bases and J by 5 bases, with 10 bases between the two germline ends. The DNA of the CDR3 is TGTGCCAGCTCCCTAGGACAGACCGGGGAGCTGTTTTTT. Its translation: CASSLGQTGELFF.

The count of this clone is one. This chain connects TRBV14 to TRBJ2-3; TRBD2 aligns across 8 bases. This CDR3 is built from 15 residues. Germline values: CDR1 SGHDN, CDR2 FVKESK. The junction had 5 bases not matched to a gene; V was cut back by 3 bases and J by 3 bases. The CDR3 region has the DNA TGTGCCAGCAGCCAGGATCAGCGGGGGACAGATACGCAGTATTTT. Amino acids: CASSQDQRGTDTQYF.

Note on this clone: Other DNA sequences within the sample encode an identical CDR3. The J gene is TRBJ2-7, the V gene TRBV4-1; 14 positions agree with TRBD2. This CDR3 contains 16 residues. The germline gives CDR1 MGHRA, CDR2 YSYEKL. V lost 4 bases, J lost 0 bases, and 2 bases stayed unmatched. Written as DNA, the CDR3 is TGCGCCAGCAGCCCCGGACTAGCGGGGGGCTCCTACGAGCAGTACTTC. It codes for CASSPGLAGGSYEQYF.

The table lists this clone with a count of one. The chain joins TRBV13 to TRBJ2-1, with 11 nucleotides matching TRBD2. The germline CDR1 and CDR2 sequences are PRHDT and FYEKMQ (reference sequence). V trimming: 6 bases; J trimming: 2 bases; junction bases outside the gene matches: 6. CDR3 length equals 16 residues. Written as DNA, the CDR3 is TGTGCCAGCAGGGGTAGCGGGGGGGGGCCCTACAATGAGCAGTTCTTC. Translation: CASRGSGGGPYNEQFF.

The chain is built from TRBV7-9 and TRBJ2-7, with D possibly being TRBD1 (6 bases). CDR1 is SEHNR and CDR2 is FQNEAQ in the germline V gene (reference sequence). Trimming cost V 6 bases and J 3 bases, with 9 bases left between them. The CDR3 runs to 12 residues. CDR3 nucleotide sequence: TGTGCCAGCAGGCGGACAGACTACGAGCAGTACTTC. It is translated as CASRRTDYEQYF.

The chain has TRBV6-5 and TRBJ1-2, with a weak D call TRBD1 (6 bases). Germline lookup yields CDR1 MNHEY and CDR2 SVGAGI. V shed 0 bases and J shed 1 base, with 12 bases lying between them. The CDR3 spans 16 residues. The CDR3 is CASSYSGHGNNYGYTF. The CDR3 DNA sequence: TGTGCCAGCAGTTACTCGGGACATGGAAATAACTATGGCTACACCTTC.

Regarding this clone: The same CDR3 also results from other DNA sequences found in this sample. This chain uses TRBV4-2 with TRBJ2-3; 7 nucleotides line up with TRBD1. Looked up from germline, CDR1 is LGHNA and CDR2 is YNFKEQ. V lost 3 bases, J lost 2 bases, and 2 bases stayed unmatched. This CDR3 spans 14 amino acids. This CDR3 reads CASSHGQDTDTQYF. The DNA of the CDR3 is TGTGCCAGCAGCCACGGACAGGACACAGATACGCAGTATTTT.

This clone was counted a few times. The chain links TRBV5-1 to TRBJ2-5, with D unclear. V shed 4 bases and J shed 2 bases, with 12 bases lying between them. The CDR3 covers 14 residues. The germline CDR1 and CDR2 sequences are SGHRS and YFSETQ. CDR3 loop: CASSVSRVQETQYF. The CDR3 coding sequence is TGCGCCAGCAGCGTCAGTCGGGTTCAAGAGACCCAGTACTTC.

The chain joins TRBV9 to TRBJ1-1; D is unresolved. The CDR3 consists of 15 residues. Germline V gives CDR1 SGDLS, CDR2 YYNGEE. V shed 0 bases and J shed 1 base, with 10 bases lying between them. The CDR3 bases are TGTGCCAGCAGCGTAGATGACATACCGAACACTGAAGCTTTCTTT. This gives the protein CASSVDDIPNTEAFF.

The chain carries TRBV15 and TRBJ2-1, with 8 bases matching TRBD1. With V trimmed by 5 bases and J by 4 bases, 10 bases remained unmatched. This CDR3 is 16 amino acids long. CDR1 LNHNV and CDR2 YYDKDF come from the germline V gene (reference sequence). This CDR3 reads CATSPEWDRRYNEQFF. CDR3 sequence (DNA): TGTGCCACCAGCCCAGAGTGGGACAGGAGGTACAATGAGCAGTTCTTC.

The chain is built from TRBV2 and TRBJ1-4; 7 bases agree with TRBD1. V shed 6 bases and J 0 bases; nucleotides not matched to a gene: 4. From germline, CDR1 is SNHLY and CDR2 FYNNEI. The CDR3 totals 15 residues. CDR3 loop: CASRQGPATNEKLFF. In nucleotides, the CDR3 is TGTGCCAGCAGACAGGGGCCAGCAACTAATGAAAAACTGTTTTTT. Combining the CDR3 with reference TRBV2 and TRBJ1-4 gives the whole variable domain EPEVTQTPSHQVTQMGQEVILRCVPISNHLYFYWYRQILGQKVEFLVSFYNNEISEKSEIFDDQFSVERPDGSNFTLKIRSTKLEDSAMYFCASRQGPATNEKLFFGSGTQLSVL.

The V and J genes are TRBV10-1 and TRBJ1-2; no clear D. CDR1 and CDR2 from the germline V gene are WNHNN and SYGVQD (reference sequence). V lost 3 bases to trimming and J lost 1 base, with 9 bases between them. CDR3 length: 14 residues. The CDR3, as DNA: TGCGCCAGCAGTGATGAGGGATTTAACTATGGCTACACCTTC. Its protein is CASSDEGFNYGYTF.